The source of this T cell receptor beta chain is a study of CD8+ T cells in alopecia areata. Overall study: Treated patients took oral tofacitinib at 5 to 10 mg twice daily. Tofacitinib therapy took 6 to 18 months; 6 months off drug came after.

This CDR3 is 14 amino acids long. Germline CDR1 reads SGHTA; CDR2 reads FQGNSA. V was clipped by 4 bases and J by 7 bases; unmatched bases: 3. Extraction and reverse transcription of RNA yielded cDNA as the sequencing template. TCRdb's copy holds only in-frame clones and misses some; the assay was immunoSEQ multiplex PCR. The data contain roughly 190,000 clones, less than 65% of them seen just once; the ten biggest clones take up 0.85% to 1.3%. The treatment was: oral pan-JAK inhibitor, 5-10 mg twice daily. Collected material from alopecia areata patients comprised lesional scalp punch biopsies and peripheral blood.

This sample comprised CD4+ T cells sorted from blood, obtained at week 24, from a patient treated with tofacitinib. V usage is TRBV7-2 and J usage is TRBJ1-6; TRBD1 aligns across 8 bases. This receptor was identified in a human donor with alopecia areata. CDR3 region: CASSYGQGNSPLHF. As DNA, the CDR3 is TGTGCCAGCAGCTACGGACAGGGAAATTCACCCCTCCACTTT.